The present TCR beta chain was sequenced within a study of blood T cell repertoires in COVID-19. Study background: PBMCs, B-cell-depleted T cells, or T cells were the source of the cDNA or gDNA that made up the material.

Clones were sequenced by immunoSEQ multiplex PCR, and TCRdb holds only the in-frame ones, with some missing. This sample has 150,000 to 200,000 clones, with around 85% found just once. The sample taken for sequencing was peripheral blood. This receptor was identified in a man aged 55 to 70 with active or convalescent COVID-19.

CDR3 protein: CASSLPRPGNTIYF. The CDR3 DNA is TGTGCCAGCAGCTTACCCAGGCCCGGAAACACCATATATTTT. The chain has TRBV7-9 and TRBJ1-3; D uncertain. Trimming stripped 2 bases from V and 4 bases from J, with 9 bases between. CDR1 is SEHNR, CDR2 FQNEAQ, per germline (reference sequence). This CDR3 spans 14 amino acids.